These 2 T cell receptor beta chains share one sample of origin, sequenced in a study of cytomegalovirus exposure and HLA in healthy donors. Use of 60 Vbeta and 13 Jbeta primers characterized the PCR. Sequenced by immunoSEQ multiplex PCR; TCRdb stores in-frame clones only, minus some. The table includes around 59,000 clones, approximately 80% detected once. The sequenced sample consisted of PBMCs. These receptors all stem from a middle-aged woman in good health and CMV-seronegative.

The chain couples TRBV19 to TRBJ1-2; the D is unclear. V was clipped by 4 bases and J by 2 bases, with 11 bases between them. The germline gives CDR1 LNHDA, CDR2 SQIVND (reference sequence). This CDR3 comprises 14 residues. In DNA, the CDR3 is TGTGCCAGTAGTACTAAGAGCTTAAACTATGGCTACACCTTC. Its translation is CASSTKSLNYGYTF.

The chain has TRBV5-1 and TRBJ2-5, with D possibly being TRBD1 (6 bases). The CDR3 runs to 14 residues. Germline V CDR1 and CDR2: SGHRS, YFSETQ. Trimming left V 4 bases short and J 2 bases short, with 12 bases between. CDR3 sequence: CASSLWTDQETQYF. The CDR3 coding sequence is TGCGCCAGCAGCCTTTGGACAGATCAAGAGACCCAGTACTTC.